The clone carrying this TCR beta chain appeared a few times. The antigen is unknown. This entry belongs to a study of T cell repertoires in cytomegalovirus infection. The V end lost 6 bases, the J end lost 1 base, and 12 bases lay between the germline ends. Germline values: CDR1 MNHEY, CDR2 SVGEGT. This CDR3 contains 14 residues. From the reads, TCRdb called clonotypes with MiXCR, one entry per CDR3 protein. The sample consists of about 500,000 distinct CDR3 sequences, 33% of them appearing once. The sequences come from cultured PBMCs, collected from culture after CMV antigen stimulation. The chain combines TRBV6-2 or TRBV6-3 with TRBJ1-1; weak D call: TRBD1 (6 bases). The sequence came from a human donor in good health (CMV status not recorded). Some clones in this sample may be carry-over from other donors' samples. The CDR3: CASSTGQSNTEAFF. The CDR3 DNA follows: TGTGCCAGCAGCACAGGACAGTCGAACACTGAAGCTTTCTTT.